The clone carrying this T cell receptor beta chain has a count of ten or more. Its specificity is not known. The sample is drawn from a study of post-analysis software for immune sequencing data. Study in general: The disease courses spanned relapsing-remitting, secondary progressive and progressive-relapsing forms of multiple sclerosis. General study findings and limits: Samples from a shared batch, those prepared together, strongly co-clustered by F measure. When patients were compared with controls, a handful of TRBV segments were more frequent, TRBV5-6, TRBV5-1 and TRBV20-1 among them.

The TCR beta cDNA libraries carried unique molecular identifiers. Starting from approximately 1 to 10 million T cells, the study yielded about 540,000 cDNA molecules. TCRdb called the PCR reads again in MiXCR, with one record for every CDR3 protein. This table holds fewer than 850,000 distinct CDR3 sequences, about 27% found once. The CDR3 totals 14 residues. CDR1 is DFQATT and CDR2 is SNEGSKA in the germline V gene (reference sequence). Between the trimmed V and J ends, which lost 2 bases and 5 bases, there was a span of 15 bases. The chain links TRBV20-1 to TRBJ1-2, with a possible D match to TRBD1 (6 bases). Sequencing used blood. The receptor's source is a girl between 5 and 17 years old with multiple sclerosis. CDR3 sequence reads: CSARLDSVQYGYTF. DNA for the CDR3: TGCAGTGCTAGATTGGACAGCGTACAATATGGCTACACCTTC.